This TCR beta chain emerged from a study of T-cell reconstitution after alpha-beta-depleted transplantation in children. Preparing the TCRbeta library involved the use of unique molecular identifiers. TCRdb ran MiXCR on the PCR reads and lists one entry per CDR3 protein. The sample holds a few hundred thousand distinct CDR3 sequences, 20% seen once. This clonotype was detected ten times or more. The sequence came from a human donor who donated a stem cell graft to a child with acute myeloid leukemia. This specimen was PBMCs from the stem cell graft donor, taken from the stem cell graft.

CDR3 nucleotides: TGCAGCGTCCCTGGGGGGACTAGCGGGAGGGCCCTTGGCAATGAGCAGTTCTTC. As protein: CSVPGGTSGRALGNEQFF. The chain carries TRBV29-1 and TRBJ2-1; 16 positions match TRBD2. Germline CDR1 reads SQVTM; CDR2 reads ANQGSEA. Trimming took 6 bases from V and 6 from J; bases not matched to a gene: 14. The length of the CDR3 is 18 residues.